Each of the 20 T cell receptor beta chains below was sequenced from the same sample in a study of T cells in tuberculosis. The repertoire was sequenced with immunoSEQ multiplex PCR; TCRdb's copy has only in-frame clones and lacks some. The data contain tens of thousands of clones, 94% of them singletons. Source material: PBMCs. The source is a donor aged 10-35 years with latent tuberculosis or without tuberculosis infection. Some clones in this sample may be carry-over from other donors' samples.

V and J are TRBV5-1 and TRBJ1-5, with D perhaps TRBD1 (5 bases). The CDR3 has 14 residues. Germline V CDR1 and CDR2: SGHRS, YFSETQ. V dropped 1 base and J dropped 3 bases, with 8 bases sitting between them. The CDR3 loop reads CASSLWGLNQPQHF. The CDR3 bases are TGCGCCAGCAGCTTGTGGGGCCTCAATCAGCCCCAGCATTTT.

CDR3 protein: CASSVNPRGLYNEQFF. CDR3 DNA sequence: TGTGCCAGCAGCGTAAATCCGCGGGGCCTATACAATGAGCAGTTCTTC. V and J are TRBV9 and TRBJ2-1, with a weak D call TRBD2 (6 bases). Germline values: CDR1 SGDLS, CDR2 YYNGEE. The CDR3 has 16 residues. Trimming stripped 1 base from V and 4 bases from J, with 15 bases between.

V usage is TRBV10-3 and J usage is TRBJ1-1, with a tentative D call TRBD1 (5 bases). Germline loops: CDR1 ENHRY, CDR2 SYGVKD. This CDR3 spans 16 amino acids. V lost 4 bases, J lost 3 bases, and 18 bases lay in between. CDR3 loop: CAISGGFGRVDTEAFF. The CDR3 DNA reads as TGTGCCATCAGTGGGGGCTTTGGGAGGGTGGACACTGAAGCTTTCTTT.

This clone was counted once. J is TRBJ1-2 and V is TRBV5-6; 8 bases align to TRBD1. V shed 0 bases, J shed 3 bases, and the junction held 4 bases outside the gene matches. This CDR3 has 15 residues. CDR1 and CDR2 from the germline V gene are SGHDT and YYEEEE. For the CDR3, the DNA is TGTGCCAGCAGCTTGGGTCAGGGGGCTGACTATGGCTACACCTTC. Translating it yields CASSLGQGADYGYTF.

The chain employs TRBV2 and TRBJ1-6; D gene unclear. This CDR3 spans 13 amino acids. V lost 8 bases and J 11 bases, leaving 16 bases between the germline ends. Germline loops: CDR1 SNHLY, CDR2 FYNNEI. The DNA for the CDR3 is TGTGCCAGCCGCCGGGATACAGTGCCACCCCTCCACTTT. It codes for CASRRDTVPPLHF.

The CDR3, as DNA: TGCGCCAGCAGGACGCCAGGGGGCCGGGACTATTCACCCCTCCACTTT. Translated, it gives CASRTPGGRDYSPLHF. This chain uses TRBV4-1 with TRBJ1-6; 8 nucleotides align to TRBD1. This CDR3 is built from 16 residues. With V trimmed by 6 bases and J by 8 bases, 12 bases remained unmatched. Germline V gives CDR1 MGHRA, CDR2 YSYEKL.

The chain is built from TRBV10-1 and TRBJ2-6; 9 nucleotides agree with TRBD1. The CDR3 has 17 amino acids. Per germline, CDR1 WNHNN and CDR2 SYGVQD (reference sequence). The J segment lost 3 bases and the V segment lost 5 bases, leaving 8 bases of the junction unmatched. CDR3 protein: CASSQRTGAFGANVLTF. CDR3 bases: TGCGCCAGCAGTCAAAGGACAGGGGCCTTTGGGGCCAACGTCCTGACTTTC.

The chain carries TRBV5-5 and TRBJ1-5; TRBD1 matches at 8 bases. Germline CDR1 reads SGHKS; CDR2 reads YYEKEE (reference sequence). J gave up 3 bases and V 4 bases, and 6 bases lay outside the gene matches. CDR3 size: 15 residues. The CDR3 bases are TGTGCCAGCAGCACAGACAGGGGCAACAATCAGCCCCAGCATTTT. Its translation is CASSTDRGNNQPQHF.

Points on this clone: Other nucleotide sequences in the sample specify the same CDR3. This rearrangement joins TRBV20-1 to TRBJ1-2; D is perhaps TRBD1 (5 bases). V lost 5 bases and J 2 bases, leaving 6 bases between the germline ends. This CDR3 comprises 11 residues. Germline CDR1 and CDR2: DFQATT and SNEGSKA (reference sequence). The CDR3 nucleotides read TGCAGTGCTCGACAGAACTATGGCTACACCTTC. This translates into CSARQNYGYTF.

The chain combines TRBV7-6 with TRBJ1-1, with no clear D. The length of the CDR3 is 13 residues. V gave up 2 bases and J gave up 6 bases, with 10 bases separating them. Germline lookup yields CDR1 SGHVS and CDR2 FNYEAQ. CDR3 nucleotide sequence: TGTGCCAGCAGCTTATTCGCGGGCGCTGAAGCTTTCTTT. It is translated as CASSLFAGAEAFF.

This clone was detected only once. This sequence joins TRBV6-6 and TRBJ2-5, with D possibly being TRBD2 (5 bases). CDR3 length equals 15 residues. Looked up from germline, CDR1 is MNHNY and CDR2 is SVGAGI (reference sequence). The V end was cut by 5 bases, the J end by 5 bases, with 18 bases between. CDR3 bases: TGTGCCAGCAGTCGGACGAGGGCAGAGGTGGAGACCCAGTACTTC. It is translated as CASSRTRAEVETQYF.

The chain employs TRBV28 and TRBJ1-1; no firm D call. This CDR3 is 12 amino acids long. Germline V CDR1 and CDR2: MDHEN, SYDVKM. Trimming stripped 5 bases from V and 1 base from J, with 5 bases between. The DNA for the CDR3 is TGTGCCAGCAGTCAGGAGAACACTGAAGCTTTCTTT. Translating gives CASSQENTEAFF.

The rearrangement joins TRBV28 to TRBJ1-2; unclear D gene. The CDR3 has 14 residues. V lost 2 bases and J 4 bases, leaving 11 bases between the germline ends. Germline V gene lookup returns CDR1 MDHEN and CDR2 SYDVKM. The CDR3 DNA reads TGTGCCAGCAGTTTAAGCGGGAGGACCTATGGCTACACCTTC. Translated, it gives CASSLSGRTYGYTF.

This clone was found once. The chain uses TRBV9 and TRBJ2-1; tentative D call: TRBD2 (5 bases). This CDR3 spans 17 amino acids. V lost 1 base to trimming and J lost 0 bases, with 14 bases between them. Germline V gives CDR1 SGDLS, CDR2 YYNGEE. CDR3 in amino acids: CASSVFGDKSSYNEQFF. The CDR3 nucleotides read TGTGCCAGCAGCGTATTCGGGGATAAGAGCTCCTACAATGAGCAGTTCTTC.

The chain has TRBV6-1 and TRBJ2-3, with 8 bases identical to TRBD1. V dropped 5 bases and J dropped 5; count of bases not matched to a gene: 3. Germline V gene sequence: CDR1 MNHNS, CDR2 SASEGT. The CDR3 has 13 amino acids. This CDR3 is CASSLQGVDTQYF. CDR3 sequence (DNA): TGTGCCAGCAGTTTACAGGGGGTAGATACGCAGTATTTT.

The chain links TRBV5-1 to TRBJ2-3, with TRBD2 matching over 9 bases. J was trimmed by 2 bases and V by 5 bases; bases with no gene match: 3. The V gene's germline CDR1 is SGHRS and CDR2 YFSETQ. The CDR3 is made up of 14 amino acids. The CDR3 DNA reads TGCGCCAGCAGGCGACTAGCGGTCACAGATACGCAGTATTTT. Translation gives CASRRLAVTDTQYF.

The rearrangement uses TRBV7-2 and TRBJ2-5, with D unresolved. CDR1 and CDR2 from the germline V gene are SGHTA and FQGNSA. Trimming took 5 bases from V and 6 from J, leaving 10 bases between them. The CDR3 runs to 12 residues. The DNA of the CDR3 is TGTGCCAGCAGCGGAGACTTGAAGACCCAGTACTTC. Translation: CASSGDLKTQYF. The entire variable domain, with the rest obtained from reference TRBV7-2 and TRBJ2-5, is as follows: GAGVSQSPSNKVTEKGKDVELRCDPISGHTALYWYRQSLGQGLEFLIYFQGNSAPDKSGLPSDRFSAERTGGSVSTLTIQRTQQEDSAVYLCASSGDLKTQYFGPGTRLLVL.

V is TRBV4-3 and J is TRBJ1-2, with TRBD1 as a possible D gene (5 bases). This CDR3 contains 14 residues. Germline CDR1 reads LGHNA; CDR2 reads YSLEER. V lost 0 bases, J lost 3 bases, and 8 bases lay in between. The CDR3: CASSQETAYYGYTF. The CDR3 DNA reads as TGCGCCAGCAGCCAAGAGACAGCCTACTATGGCTACACCTTC.

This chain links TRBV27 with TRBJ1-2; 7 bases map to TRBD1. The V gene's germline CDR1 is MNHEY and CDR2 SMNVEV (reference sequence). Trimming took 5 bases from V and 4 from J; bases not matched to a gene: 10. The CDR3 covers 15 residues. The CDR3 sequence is CASSLLRTGLYGYTF. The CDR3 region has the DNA TGTGCCAGCAGTCTCCTCCGGACAGGCCTCTATGGCTACACCTTC.

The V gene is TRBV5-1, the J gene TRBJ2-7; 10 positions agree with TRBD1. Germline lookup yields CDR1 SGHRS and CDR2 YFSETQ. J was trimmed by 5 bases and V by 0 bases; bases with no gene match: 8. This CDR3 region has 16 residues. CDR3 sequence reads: CASSLEPGQGFDEQYF. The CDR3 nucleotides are TGCGCCAGCAGCTTGGAACCGGGACAGGGGTTTGACGAGCAGTACTTC.